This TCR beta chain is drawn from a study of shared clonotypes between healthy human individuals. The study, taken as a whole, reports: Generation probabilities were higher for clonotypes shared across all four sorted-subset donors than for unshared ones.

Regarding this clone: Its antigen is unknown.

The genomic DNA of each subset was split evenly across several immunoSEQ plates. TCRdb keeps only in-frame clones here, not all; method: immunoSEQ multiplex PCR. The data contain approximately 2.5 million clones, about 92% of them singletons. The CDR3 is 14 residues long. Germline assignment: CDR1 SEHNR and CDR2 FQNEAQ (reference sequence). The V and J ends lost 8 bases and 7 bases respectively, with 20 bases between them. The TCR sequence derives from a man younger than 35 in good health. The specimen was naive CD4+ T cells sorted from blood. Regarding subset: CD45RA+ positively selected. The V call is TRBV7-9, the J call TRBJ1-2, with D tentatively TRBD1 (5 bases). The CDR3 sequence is CASPEAEGDRGYTF. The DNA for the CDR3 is TGTGCCAGCCCCGAGGCCGAAGGGGACCGTGGCTACACCTTC.